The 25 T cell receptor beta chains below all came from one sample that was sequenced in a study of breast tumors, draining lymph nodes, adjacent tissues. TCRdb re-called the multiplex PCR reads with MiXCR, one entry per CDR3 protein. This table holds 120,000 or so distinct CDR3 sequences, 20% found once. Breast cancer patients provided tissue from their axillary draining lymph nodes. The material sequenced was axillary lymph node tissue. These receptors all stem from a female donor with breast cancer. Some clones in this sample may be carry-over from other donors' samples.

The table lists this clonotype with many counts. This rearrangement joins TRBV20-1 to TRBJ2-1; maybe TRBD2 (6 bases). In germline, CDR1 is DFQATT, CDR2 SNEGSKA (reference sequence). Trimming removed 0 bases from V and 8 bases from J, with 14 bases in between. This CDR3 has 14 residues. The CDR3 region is CSARDPAWGDEQFF. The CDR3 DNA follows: TGCAGTGCTAGAGATCCCGCCTGGGGGGATGAGCAGTTCTTC.

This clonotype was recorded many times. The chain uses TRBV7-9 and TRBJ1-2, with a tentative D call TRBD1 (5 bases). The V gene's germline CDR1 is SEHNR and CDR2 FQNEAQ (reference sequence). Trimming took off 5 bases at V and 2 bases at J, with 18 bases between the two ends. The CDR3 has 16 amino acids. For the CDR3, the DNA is TGTGCCAGCAGCCCGGAGGGAGGCAGGGCGAACTATGGCTACACCTTC. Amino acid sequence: CASSPEGGRANYGYTF.

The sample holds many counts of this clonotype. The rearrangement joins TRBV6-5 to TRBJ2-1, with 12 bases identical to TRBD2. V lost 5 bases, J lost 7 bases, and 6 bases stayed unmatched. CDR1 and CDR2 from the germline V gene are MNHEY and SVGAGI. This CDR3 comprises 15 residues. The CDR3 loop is CASSRGLAGINEQFF. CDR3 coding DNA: TGTGCCAGCAGTCGCGGACTAGCGGGAATAAATGAGCAGTTCTTC.

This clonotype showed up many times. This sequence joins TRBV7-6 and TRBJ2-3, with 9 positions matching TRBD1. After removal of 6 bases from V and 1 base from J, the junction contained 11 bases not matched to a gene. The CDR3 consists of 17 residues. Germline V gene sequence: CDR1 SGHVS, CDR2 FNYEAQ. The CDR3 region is CASSFAGTGSGTDTQYF. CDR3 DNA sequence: TGTGCCAGCAGTTTCGCCGGGACAGGGTCGGGCACAGATACGCAGTATTTT.

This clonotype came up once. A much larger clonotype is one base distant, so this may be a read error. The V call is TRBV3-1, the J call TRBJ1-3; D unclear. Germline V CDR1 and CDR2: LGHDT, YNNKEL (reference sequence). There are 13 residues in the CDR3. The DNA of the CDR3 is TGTGCCAGCAGCCCCAACCCTGGAAGCACCATATATTTT. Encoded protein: CASSPNPGSTIYF.

CDR3 amino acids: CSARDPGRGASYEQYF. The CDR3 DNA sequence: TGCAGTGCTAGAGATCCGGGGCGGGGGGCCTCCTACGAGCAGTACTTC. The chain links TRBV20-1 to TRBJ2-7, with 8 bases that match TRBD2. CDR3 length: 16 amino acids. Germline V lookup: CDR1 DFQATT, CDR2 SNEGSKA (reference sequence). V shed 0 bases and J 0 bases; nucleotides not matched to a gene: 7.

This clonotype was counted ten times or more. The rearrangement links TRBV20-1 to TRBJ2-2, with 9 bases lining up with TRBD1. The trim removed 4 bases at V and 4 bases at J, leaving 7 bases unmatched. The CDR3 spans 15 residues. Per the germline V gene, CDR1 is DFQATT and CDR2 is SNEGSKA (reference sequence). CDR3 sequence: CSATPGQGITGELFF. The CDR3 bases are TGCAGTGCTACCCCGGGACAGGGAATCACCGGGGAGCTGTTTTTT.

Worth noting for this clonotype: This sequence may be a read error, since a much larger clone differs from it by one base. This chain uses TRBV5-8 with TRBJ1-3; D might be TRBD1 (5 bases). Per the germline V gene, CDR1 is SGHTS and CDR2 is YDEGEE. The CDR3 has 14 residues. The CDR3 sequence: CASRGKGTGNTVYF. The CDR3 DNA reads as TGTGCCAGCAGGGGAAAGGGGACCGGAAACACCGTATATTTT.

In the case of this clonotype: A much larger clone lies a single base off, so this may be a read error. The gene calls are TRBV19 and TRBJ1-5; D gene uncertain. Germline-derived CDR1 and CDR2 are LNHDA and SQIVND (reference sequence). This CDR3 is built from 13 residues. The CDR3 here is CASNPEGNQPRHF. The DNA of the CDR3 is TGTGCCAGTAATCCCGAGGGCAATCAGCCCCGGCATTTT.

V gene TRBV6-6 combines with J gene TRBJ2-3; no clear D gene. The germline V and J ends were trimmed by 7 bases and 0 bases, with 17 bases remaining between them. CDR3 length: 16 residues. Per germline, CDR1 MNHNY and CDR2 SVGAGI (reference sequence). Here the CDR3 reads CASTLSGRSSTDTQYF. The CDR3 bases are TGTGCCAGCACTCTCTCCGGGCGATCTAGCACAGATACGCAGTATTTT.

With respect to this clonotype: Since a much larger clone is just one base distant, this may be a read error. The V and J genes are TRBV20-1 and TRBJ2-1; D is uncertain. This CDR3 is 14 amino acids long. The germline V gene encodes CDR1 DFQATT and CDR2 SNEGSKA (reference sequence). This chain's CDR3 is CSARDRWSYNEQLF. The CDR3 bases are TGCAGTGCTAGAGATCGATGGTCCTACAATGAGCAGCTCTTC.

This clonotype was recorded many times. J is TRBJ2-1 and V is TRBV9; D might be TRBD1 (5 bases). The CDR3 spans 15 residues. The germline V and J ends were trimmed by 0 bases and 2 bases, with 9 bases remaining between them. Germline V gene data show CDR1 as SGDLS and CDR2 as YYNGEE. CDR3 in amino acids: CASSVEGQTYNEQFF. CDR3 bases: TGTGCCAGCAGCGTAGAGGGGCAGACCTACAATGAGCAGTTCTTC.

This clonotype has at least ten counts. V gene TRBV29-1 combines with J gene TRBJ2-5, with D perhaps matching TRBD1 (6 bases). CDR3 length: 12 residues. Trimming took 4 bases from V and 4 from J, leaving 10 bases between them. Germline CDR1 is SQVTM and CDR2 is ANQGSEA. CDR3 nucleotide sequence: TGCAGCGTTGGTTTCAGGGGAGAGACCCAGTACTTC. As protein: CSVGFRGETQYF.

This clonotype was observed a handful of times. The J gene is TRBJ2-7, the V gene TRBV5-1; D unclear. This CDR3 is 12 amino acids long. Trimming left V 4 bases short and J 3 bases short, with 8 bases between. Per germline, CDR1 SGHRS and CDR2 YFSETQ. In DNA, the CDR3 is TGCGCCAGCAGCGCGGACCACTACGAGCAGTACTTC. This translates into CASSADHYEQYF.

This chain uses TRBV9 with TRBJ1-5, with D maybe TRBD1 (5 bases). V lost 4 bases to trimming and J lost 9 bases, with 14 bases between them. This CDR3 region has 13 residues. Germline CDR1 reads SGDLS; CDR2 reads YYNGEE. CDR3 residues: CASSPTDGGPQHF. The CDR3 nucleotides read TGTGCCAGCAGCCCCACCGACGGGGGGCCCCAGCATTTT.

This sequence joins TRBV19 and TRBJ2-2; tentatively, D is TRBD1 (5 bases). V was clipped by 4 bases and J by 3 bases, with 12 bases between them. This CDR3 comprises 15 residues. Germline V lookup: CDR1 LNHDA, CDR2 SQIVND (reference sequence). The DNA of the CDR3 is TGTGCCAGTAGTACAGCAGGGATCGACACCGGGGAGCTGTTTTTT. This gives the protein CASSTAGIDTGELFF.

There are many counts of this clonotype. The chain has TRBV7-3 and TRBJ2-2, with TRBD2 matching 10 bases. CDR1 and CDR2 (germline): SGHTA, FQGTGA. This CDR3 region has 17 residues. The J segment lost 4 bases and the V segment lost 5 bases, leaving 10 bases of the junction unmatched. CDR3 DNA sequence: TGTGCCAGCAGCCGATCCTCTAGCGGGAGAGGCACCGGGGAGCTGTTTTTT. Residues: CASSRSSSGRGTGELFF.

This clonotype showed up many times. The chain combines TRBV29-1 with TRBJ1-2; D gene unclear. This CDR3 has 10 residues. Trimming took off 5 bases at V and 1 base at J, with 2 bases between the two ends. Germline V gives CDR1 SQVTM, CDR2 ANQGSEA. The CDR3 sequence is CSVNNYGYTF. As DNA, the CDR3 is TGCAGCGTTAATAACTATGGCTACACCTTC.

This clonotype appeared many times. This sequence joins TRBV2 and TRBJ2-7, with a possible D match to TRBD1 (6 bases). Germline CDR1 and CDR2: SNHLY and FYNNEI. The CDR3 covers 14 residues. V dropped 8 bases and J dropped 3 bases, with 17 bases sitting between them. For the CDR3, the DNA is TGTGCCAGCCTTGACATAGGGGGAGACTACGAGCAGTACTTC. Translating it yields CASLDIGGDYEQYF.

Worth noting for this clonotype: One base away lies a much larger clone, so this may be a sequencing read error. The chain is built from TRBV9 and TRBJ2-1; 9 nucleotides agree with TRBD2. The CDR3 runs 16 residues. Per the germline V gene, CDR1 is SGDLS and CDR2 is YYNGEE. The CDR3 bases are TGTGCCAGCAGCGTAGTAGCGGGAGTGGGGCTCAATCAGCAGTTCTTC. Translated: CASSVVAGVGLNQQFF.

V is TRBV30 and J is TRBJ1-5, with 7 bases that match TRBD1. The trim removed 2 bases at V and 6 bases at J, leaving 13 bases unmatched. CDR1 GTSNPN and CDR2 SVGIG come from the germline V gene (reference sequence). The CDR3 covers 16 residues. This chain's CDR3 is CAWSSRGREVRQPQHF. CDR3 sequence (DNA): TGTGCCTGGAGTTCGAGGGGGCGGGAGGTTCGTCAGCCCCAGCATTTT.

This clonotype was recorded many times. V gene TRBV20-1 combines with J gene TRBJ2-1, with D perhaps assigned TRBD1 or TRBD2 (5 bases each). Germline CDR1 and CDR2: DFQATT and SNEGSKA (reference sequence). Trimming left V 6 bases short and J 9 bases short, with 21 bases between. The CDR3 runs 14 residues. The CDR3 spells CSAELMGPRAEQFF. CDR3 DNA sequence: TGCAGTGCCGAATTGATGGGACCGAGGGCTGAGCAGTTCTTC.

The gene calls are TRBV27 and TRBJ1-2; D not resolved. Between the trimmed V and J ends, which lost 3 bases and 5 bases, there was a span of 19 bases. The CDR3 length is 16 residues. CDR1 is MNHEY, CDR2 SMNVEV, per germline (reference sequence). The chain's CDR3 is CASSFPTRAAWYGYTF. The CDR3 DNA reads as TGTGCCAGCAGTTTCCCGACAAGGGCGGCTTGGTATGGCTACACCTTC.

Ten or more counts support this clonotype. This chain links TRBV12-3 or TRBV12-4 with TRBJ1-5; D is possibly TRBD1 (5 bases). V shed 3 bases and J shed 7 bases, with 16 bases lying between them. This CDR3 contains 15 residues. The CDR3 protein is CASSFGWGEDQPQHF. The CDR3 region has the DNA TGTGCCAGCAGTTTTGGTTGGGGGGAGGACCAGCCCCAGCATTTT.

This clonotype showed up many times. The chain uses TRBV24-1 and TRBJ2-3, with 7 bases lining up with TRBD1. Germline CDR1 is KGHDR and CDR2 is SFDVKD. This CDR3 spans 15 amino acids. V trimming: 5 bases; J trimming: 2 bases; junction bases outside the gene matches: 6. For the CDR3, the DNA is TGTGCCACCAGTGTCGGCAGGGGGTACACAGATACGCAGTATTTT. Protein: CATSVGRGYTDTQYF.